These T cell receptor beta chains were read from a single sample in a study of OX40 agonist ivuxolimab in advanced cancers. The assay was immunoSEQ multiplex PCR, and TCRdb's table has in-frame clones only and misses some. Of 65,000 to 95,000 clones detected, around 88% appear once; the ten largest clones hold about 0.76%. The sample in question was CD4+ or CD8+ T cells sorted from blood, obtained in a trial of the OX40 agonist ivuxolimab. The receptors come from an adult with an advanced solid tumor such as melanoma, head and neck, liver or kidney cancer. Both conserved end residues are part of each CDR3. D genes are given only for firm matches. Clone size, where shown, is once, few, many, or a class for clones that have expanded.

clone_size,cdr3_length,v_call,j_call,d_call,cdr3_nt,cdr3_aa
.,19,TRBV9,TRBJ2-3,TRBD2,TGTGCCAGCAGCGTAGCCTTGGGAGGGACTAGCGGGAGTGCAGATACGCAGTATTTT,CASSVALGGTSGSADTQYF
.,16,TRBV5-1,TRBJ2-1,TRBD1,TGCGCCAGCAGCTTGGTTGTGGGACAGGGGATAGGTGAGCAGTTCTTC,CASSLVVGQGIGEQFF
.,13,TRBV7-2,TRBJ2-3,.,TGTGCCAGTAGACTAACCGGCACAGATACGCAGTATTTT,CASRLTGTDTQYF
once,15,TRBV19,TRBJ2-7,.,TGTGCCAGTAGTATGGTTGGCAGGGACGGCCACGAGCAGTACTTC,CASSMVGRDGHEQYF
.,16,TRBV28,TRBJ2-5,.,TGTGCCAGCACTCGCGTGCAGGGCGCCTTACGAGAGACCCAGTACTTC,CASTRVQGALRETQYF
many,14,TRBV6-4,TRBJ2-3,.,TGTGCCAGCAGCGAGGGACTCAGCACAGATACGCAGTATTTT,CASSEGLSTDTQYF
few,14,TRBV18,TRBJ2-2,.,TGTGCCAGCTCACCGGGCGGGAACACCGGGGAGCTGTTTTTT,CASSPGGNTGELFF
.,15,TRBV27,TRBJ2-3,.,TGTGCCAGCAGTACGTGGGGCTCTAGCACAGATACGCAGTATTTT,CASSTWGSSTDTQYF
.,14,TRBV6-5,TRBJ2-3,.,TGTGCCAGCAGTTACCTATACAGGGATGGTACGCAGTATTTT,CASSYLYRDGTQYF
.,15,TRBV28,TRBJ1-5,TRBD1,TGTGCCAGCAGAGCAGGGGGATTAAGCAATCAGCCCCAGCATTTT,CASRAGGLSNQPQHF
.,17,TRBV28,TRBJ2-3,.,TGTGCCAGCAGTTTGATCATTGACAGTTCTAGCACAGATACGCAGTATTTT,CASSLIIDSSSTDTQYF
once,16,TRBV19,TRBJ2-5,.,TGTGCCAGTAGTATTGCAACCCGAACAGGGTCCGAGACCCAGTACTTC,CASSIATRTGSETQYF
.,15,TRBV7-9,TRBJ2-3,TRBD1,TGTGCCAGCAGCTGGACAGGGGGCTCCACAGATACGCAGTATTTT,CASSWTGGSTDTQYF
.,15,TRBV2,TRBJ1-1,.,TGTGCCAGCACCCCTTACTCCTCGGGGACCCCGGAAGCTTTCTTT,CASTPYSSGTPEAFF
.,16,TRBV19,TRBJ1-4,.,TGTGCCAGTAGTACCTCACACGGGTTTATGGATGAAAAACTGTTTTTT,CASSTSHGFMDEKLFF
.,15,TRBV15,TRBJ1-2,.,TGTGCCACCAGCAGAAACAGGGTTTCCGGCTATGGCTACACCTTC,CATSRNRVSGYGYTF
.,14,TRBV2,TRBJ2-1,.,TGTGCCAGCAGCTTAAAGAACTCCTACAATGAGCAGTTCTTC,CASSLKNSYNEQFF
.,15,TRBV7-9,TRBJ1-6,.,TGTGCCAGCAGTTGGGGGTCCTCCCTTAATTCACCCCTCCACTTT,CASSWGSSLNSPLHF
.,16,TRBV6-5,TRBJ1-1,.,TGTGCCAGCAGTTACATCCCCAAGGGGGGAGGAACTGAAGCTTTCTTT,CASSYIPKGGGTEAFF
.,15,TRBV28,TRBJ1-3,TRBD1,TGTGCCAGCAGTAACCAGGGGACAGCTGGAAACACCATATATTTT,CASSNQGTAGNTIYF
once,15,TRBV27,TRBJ2-5,TRBD2,TGTGCCAGCAGTTTAGGGCGGGAGGGCTGGGAGACCCAGTACTTC,CASSLGREGWETQYF
.,15,TRBV7-8,TRBJ1-3,TRBD1,TGTGCCAGCAGCGGACAGGGCTTCTCTGGAAACACCATATATTTT,CASSGQGFSGNTIYF
.,16,TRBV10-2,TRBJ1-4,TRBD1,TGCGCCAGCACGAGAGGGGGTACAGGGGGTGGAGAAAAACTGTTTTTT,CASTRGGTGGGEKLFF
.,14,TRBV30,TRBJ1-5,.,TGTGCCTGGAGCGAGGGGGGGGTGGAACAGCCCCAGCATTTT,CAWSEGGVEQPQHF
.,13,TRBV28,TRBJ1-2,.,TGTGCCAGCAGACGGGGTAGGGTCGATGGCTACACCTTC,CASRRGRVDGYTF